This TCR beta chain was sequenced for a study of Graves' ophthalmopathy and Graves' hyperthyroidism. From RNA, the CDR3 regions of TCR beta chains were amplified and sequenced. The first round was an RT-PCR with HTBI primers, and the second round was a multiplex PCR. TCRdb recomputed calls from the multiplex PCR reads with MiXCR, one row per CDR3 protein. The sample includes hundreds of thousands of distinct CDR3 sequences, 45% of them seen just once. Researchers turned away patients with other autoimmune diseases, uncontrolled infections, pregnancy or lactation. The starting material, around 9.3 ml of fresh peripheral blood, provided the PBMCs. Study-wide findings and caveats: A majority of expanded thyroid clonotypes exceeding 0.001 frequency were likewise present in blood.

The CDR3 spans 16 residues. Germline values: CDR1 SGDLS, CDR2 YYNGEE. Between the trimmed V and J ends, which lost 1 base and 2 bases, there was a span of 16 bases. As to this clonotype: Its antigen is still unknown.

The source is an adult man with Graves' ophthalmopathy. Sequencing was performed on peripheral blood. J is TRBJ2-7 and V is TRBV9, with D perhaps matching TRBD1 (6 bases). Here the CDR3 reads CASSVSPGDKPYEQYF. The CDR3 DNA sequence: TGTGCCAGCAGCGTATCACCCGGGGACAAACCCTACGAGCAGTACTTC.